The 7 T cell receptor beta chains in this list originate from one sample, sequenced in a study of blood T cell repertoires in COVID-19. Here immunoSEQ multiplex PCR was the method, and the copy in TCRdb shows in-frame clones only, minus some. The sample lists some 180,000 clones, around 87% occurring once. Sequencing was done on a sample of peripheral blood. The receptors were gathered from a man over 45 with acute or convalescent COVID-19.

This chain connects TRBV11-2 to TRBJ2-3, with 12 bases fitting TRBD2. J lost 3 bases, V lost 1 base, and 8 bases had no gene match. Germline assignment: CDR1 SGHAT and CDR2 FQNNGV. This CDR3 contains 18 residues. CDR3 loop: CASSLVLAGGPGTDTQYF. For the CDR3, the DNA is TGTGCCAGCAGCTTAGTGCTAGCGGGAGGGCCTGGAACAGATACGCAGTATTTT.

The chain joins TRBV7-3 to TRBJ2-5; 10 nucleotides agree with TRBD1. Losses at the gene ends were 4 bases for V and 6 bases for J; bases not matched to a gene: 8. CDR3 size: 15 residues. Germline-derived CDR1 and CDR2 are SGHTA and FQGTGA. CDR3 DNA sequence: TGTGCCAGCAGCTCCACCGGGACAGGGGATAAGACCCAGTACTTC. It yields the protein CASSSTGTGDKTQYF.

This clone was recorded once. The chain couples TRBV5-8 to TRBJ2-3; D is perhaps TRBD1 (5 bases). Deletions cut 5 bases from V and 5 bases from J, with 18 bases between. CDR3 size: 15 residues. The V gene's germline CDR1 is SGHTS and CDR2 YDEGEE. The chain's CDR3 is CASSFVQKGEDTQYF. The CDR3 DNA is TGTGCCAGCAGTTTCGTCCAAAAAGGGGAAGATACGCAGTATTTT. Complete variable domain (other parts from reference TRBV5-8 and TRBJ2-3): EAGVTQSPTHLIKTRGQQATLRCSPISGHTSVYWYQQALGLGLQFLLWYDEGEERNRGNFPPRFSGRQFPNYSSELNVNALELEDSALYLCASSFVQKGEDTQYFGPGTRLTVL.

V and J are TRBV3-1 (or the pseudogene TRBV3-2) and TRBJ2-7, with 12 bases matching TRBD1. The CDR3 loop spans 19 amino acids. Germline CDR1 reads LGHDT; CDR2 reads YNNKEL (reference sequence). J gave up 2 bases and V 4 bases, and 15 bases lay outside the gene matches. The CDR3 loop is CASSLFRPGTGGSTYEQYF. The CDR3 DNA follows: TGTGCCAGCAGCCTATTTAGACCCGGGACAGGGGGCTCCACCTACGAGCAGTACTTC.

This clone was observed a handful of times. The chain couples TRBV11-2 to TRBJ2-7; D call uncertain. Trimming took 5 bases from V and 1 from J, leaving 9 bases between them. The CDR3 is made up of 13 amino acids. In germline, CDR1 is SGHAT, CDR2 FQNNGV. In DNA, the CDR3 is TGTGCCAGCAGCCCGAGGTGGTCCTACGAGCAGTACGTC. Its translation: CASSPRWSYEQYV.

This chain links TRBV15 with TRBJ2-1, with 7 bases fitting TRBD1. CDR3 length: 18 residues. V gave up 0 bases and J gave up 1 base; unmatched junction bases: 9. Germline values: CDR1 LNHNV, CDR2 YYDKDF (reference sequence). This chain's CDR3 is CATSRDPRQGHSYNEQFF. DNA for the CDR3: TGTGCCACCAGCAGAGATCCCCGACAGGGACATTCCTACAATGAGCAGTTCTTC.

The rearrangement joins TRBV5-4 to TRBJ2-2; D is possibly TRBD1 (6 bases). Trimming removed 2 bases at V and 4 bases at J, with 12 bases between. Germline CDR1 SGHNT, CDR2 YYREEE (reference sequence). The CDR3 extends over 15 amino acids. The CDR3 nucleotides are TGTGCCAGCAGCTTTCAACAGGGCTTCACCGGGGAGCTGTTTTTT. Its translation is CASSFQQGFTGELFF. The whole variable domain, remainder taken from reference TRBV5-4 and TRBJ2-2, is ETGVTQSPTHLIKTRGQQVTLRCSSQSGHNTVSWYQQALGQGPQFIFQYYREEENGRGNFPPRFSGLQFPNYSSELNVNALELDDSALYLCASSFQQGFTGELFFGEGSRLTVL.